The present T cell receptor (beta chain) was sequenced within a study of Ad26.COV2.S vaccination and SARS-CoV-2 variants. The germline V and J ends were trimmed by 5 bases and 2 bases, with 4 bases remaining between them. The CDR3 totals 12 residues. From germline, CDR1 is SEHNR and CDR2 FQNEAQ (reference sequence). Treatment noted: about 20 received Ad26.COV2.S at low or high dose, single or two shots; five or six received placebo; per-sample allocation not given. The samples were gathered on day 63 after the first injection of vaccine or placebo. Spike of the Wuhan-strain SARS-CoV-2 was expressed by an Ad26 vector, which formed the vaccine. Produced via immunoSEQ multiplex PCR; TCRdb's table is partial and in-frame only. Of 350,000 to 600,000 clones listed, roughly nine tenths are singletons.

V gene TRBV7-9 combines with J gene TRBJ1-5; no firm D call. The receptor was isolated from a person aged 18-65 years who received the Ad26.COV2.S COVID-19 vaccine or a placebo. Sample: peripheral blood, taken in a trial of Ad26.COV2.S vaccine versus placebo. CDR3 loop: CASSPGNQPQHF. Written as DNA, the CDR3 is TGTGCCAGCAGCCCCGGCAATCAGCCCCAGCATTTT.